This T cell receptor (beta chain) originates from a study of OX40 agonist ivuxolimab in advanced cancers. About the study: An anti-OX40 (CD134) antibody with agonistic activity, ivuxolimab, was administered to patients. Ivuxolimab, which patients received intravenously every 2 weeks, was dosed at 0.01 to 10 mg/kg. Recorded diagnoses for dose-escalation patients were hepatocellular carcinoma, melanoma, renal cell or head and neck cancer.

Assay: immunoSEQ multiplex PCR; the TCRdb copy retains only in-frame clones and omits some. This sample has some 30,000 clones, with just under 90% found just once. Germline CDR1 reads SGHAT; CDR2 reads FQNNGV. The CDR3 has 15 residues. Losses at the gene ends were 4 bases for V and 2 bases for J; bases not matched to a gene: 7. This specimen consisted of CD4+ or CD8+ T cells sorted from blood, obtained in a trial of the OX40 agonist ivuxolimab. The sequence was obtained from an adult with an advanced solid tumor such as melanoma, head and neck, liver or kidney cancer. The chain uses TRBV11-2 and TRBJ2-5; TRBD1 aligns across 7 bases. The CDR3, as DNA: TGTGCCAGCAGCTCGCACCGGGACAGTCAAGAGACCCAGTACTTC. This translates into CASSSHRDSQETQYF.